Listed below are T cell receptor beta chains from one sample, sequenced in a study of T cell responses to AZD1222 COVID-19 vaccine. Profiled with immunoSEQ multiplex PCR; TCRdb holds only in-frame clones, not every one. The sample has 85,000 to 130,000 clones; 75% to 90% are singletons. The sample consisted of peripheral blood, taken on day 0 of AZD1222 vaccination. All receptors derive from an adult in good health. Each CDR3 is given with its conserved first and last residue. A D gene is named only where the DNA matches it firmly. Where a row states a size, it is once, few, many or the class of an expanded clone; other rows omit it.

TRBJ2-2,TRBD1,TRBV7-6,-,CASSHGGTGGFTGELFF,TGTGCCAGCAGCCATGGGGGGACAGGGGGCTTCACCGGGGAGCTGTTTTTT
TRBJ2-7,-,TRBV27,-,CASSLFGGARLEQYF,TGTGCCAGCAGTTTATTTGGGGGGGCGCGTCTCGAGCAGTACTTC
TRBJ1-2,-,TRBV7-9,-,CASSPGSYGYTF,TGTGCCAGCAGCCCAGGAAGCTATGGCTACACCTTC
TRBJ1-2,-,TRBV12-3/TRBV12-4,once,CASRPWRDYGYTF,TGTGCCAGCAGGCCTTGGCGGGACTATGGCTACACCTTC
TRBJ1-2,-,TRBV12-3/TRBV12-4,-,CASSLDRYGGYTF,TGTGCCAGCAGTTTGGACAGATACGGAGGCTACACCTTC
TRBJ2-7,-,TRBV6-1,-,CASSEYYEQYF,TGTGCCAGCAGTGAATACTACGAGCAGTACTTC
TRBJ2-5,-,TRBV24-1,-,CATSDKETQYF,TGTGCCACCAGTGATAAGGAGACCCAGTACTTC
TRBJ1-6,-,TRBV5-1,-,CASSLGAGSGNSPLHF,TGCGCCAGCAGCTTGGGGGCAGGGTCGGGTAATTCACCCCTCCACTTT
TRBJ2-5,-,TRBV20-1,-,CSASGPGEEGTQYF,TGCAGTGCTAGTGGGCCCGGAGAAGAAGGGACCCAGTACTTC
TRBJ1-3,TRBD1,TRBV10-3,-,CAISEPQGAAGNTIYF,TGTGCCATCAGTGAACCACAGGGGGCGGCTGGAAACACCATATATTTT
TRBJ1-1,-,TRBV7-9,-,CASSLTLAVTEAFF,TGTGCCAGCAGCTTAACGTTAGCGGTTACTGAAGCTTTCTTT
TRBJ2-7,-,TRBV9,-,CASSEGPSLGSYEQYF,TGTGCCAGCAGCGAGGGCCCAAGCTTGGGAAGCTACGAGCAGTACTTC
TRBJ1-1,TRBD1,TRBV10-3,-,CAISGRTGKNTEAFF,TGTGCCATCAGTGGCCGGACAGGGAAGAACACTGAAGCTTTCTTT
TRBJ2-2,TRBD2,TRBV4-1,-,CASSQGLGPLAGENTGELFF,TGCGCCAGCAGCCAAGGACTAGGGCCCCTAGCGGGGGAGAACACCGGGGAGCTGTTTTTT
TRBJ2-5,-,TRBV2,-,CASTGRIQETQYF,TGTGCCAGCACGGGCCGGATTCAAGAGACCCAGTACTTC
TRBJ1-6,-,TRBV7-9,-,CASSRPGHNSPLHF,TGTGCCAGCAGCCGACCGGGACACAATTCACCCCTCCACTTT
TRBJ1-2,TRBD1,TRBV2,-,CASRPLMDRDNYGYTF,TGTGCCAGCAGACCCTTAATGGACAGGGATAACTATGGCTACACCTTC
TRBJ2-3,-,TRBV9,-,CASSGPDRHIYLTGTDTQYF,TGTGCCAGCAGCGGACCTGACAGACACATTTACTTAACGGGCACAGATACGCAGTATTTT
TRBJ1-2,-,TRBV4-1,-,CASSQGLRGSINYGYTF,TGCGCCAGCAGCCAAGGGTTGCGGGGATCCATTAACTATGGCTACACCTTC
TRBJ1-4,TRBD1,TRBV19,-,CASTPGTGVFTDEKLFF,TGTGCCAGTACCCCCGGGACAGGGGTGTTTACGGATGAAAAACTGTTTTTT
TRBJ2-3,TRBD2,TRBV24-1,-,CATMAGGADTQYF,TGTGCCACCATGGCGGGGGGCGCAGATACGCAGTATTTT
TRBJ2-5,TRBD2,TRBV3-1/TRBV3-2,-,CASSKTSTSGALETQYF,TGTGCCAGCAGCAAAACCTCGACTAGCGGGGCCCTTGAGACCCAGTACTTC
TRBJ1-2,-,TRBV10-1,-,CASSDRLNYGYTF,TGCGCCAGCAGTGACAGACTAAACTATGGCTACACCTTC
TRBJ1-1,-,TRBV5-6,-,CASSLFGTPMNTEAFF,TGTGCCAGCAGCTTGTTCGGGACGCCCATGAACACTGAAGCTTTCTTT
TRBJ1-5,TRBD1,TRBV6-6,-,CASSYHRDRGYQPQHF,TGTGCCAGCAGTTATCACCGGGACAGGGGGTATCAGCCCCAGCATTTT
TRBJ1-1,-,TRBV12-3/TRBV12-4,-,CASSLVRNTEAFF,TGTGCCAGCAGTTTAGTAAGGAACACTGAAGCTTTCTTT
TRBJ1-2,-,TRBV24-1,-,CATSDLPYSKYGYTF,TGTGCCACCAGTGACCTACCTTACAGCAAATATGGCTACACCTTC
TRBJ1-1,-,TRBV11-1,-,CASSLDIGQTGTEAFF,TGTGCCAGCAGCTTAGATATCGGACAGACTGGCACTGAAGCTTTCTTT
TRBJ2-7,-,TRBV23-1,-,CASTPTGGRIYCSYEQYF,TGCGCCAGCACTCCGACAGGAGGACGTATTTATTGCTCCTACGAGCAGTACTTC
TRBJ2-7,-,TRBV3-1/TRBV3-2,-,CASSQGLITYEQYF,TGTGCCAGCAGCCAAGGGTTGATTACCTACGAGCAGTACTTC
TRBJ2-2,TRBD2,TRBV4-1,-,CASSQVRGGTNTGELFF,TGCGCCAGCAGCCAAGTTCGGGGGGGGACGAACACCGGGGAGCTGTTTTTT
TRBJ1-1,-,TRBV5-6,-,CASSFGDLNTEAFF,TGTGCCAGCAGCTTCGGGGACTTGAACACTGAAGCTTTCTTT
TRBJ1-1,-,TRBV27,-,CASSLVGREAFF,TGTGCCAGCAGTTTAGTAGGCAGGGAAGCTTTCTTT
TRBJ2-1,TRBD1,TRBV4-2,-,CASSQEEGTGGYNEQFF,TGTGCCAGCAGCCAAGAAGAAGGGACAGGGGGCTACAATGAGCAGTTCTTC
TRBJ2-5,TRBD1,TRBV2,-,CASSDIGTGDETQYF,TGTGCCAGCAGTGATATAGGGACAGGGGACGAGACCCAGTACTTC
TRBJ1-1,-,TRBV4-1,-,CASSQSGGYTEAFF,TGCGCCAGCAGCCAGTCGGGGGGGTACACTGAAGCTTTCTTT
TRBJ2-5,TRBD2,TRBV7-3,-,CASSLPSKGGEETQYF,TGTGCCAGCAGCTTACCCTCCAAGGGAGGGGAAGAGACCCAGTACTTC